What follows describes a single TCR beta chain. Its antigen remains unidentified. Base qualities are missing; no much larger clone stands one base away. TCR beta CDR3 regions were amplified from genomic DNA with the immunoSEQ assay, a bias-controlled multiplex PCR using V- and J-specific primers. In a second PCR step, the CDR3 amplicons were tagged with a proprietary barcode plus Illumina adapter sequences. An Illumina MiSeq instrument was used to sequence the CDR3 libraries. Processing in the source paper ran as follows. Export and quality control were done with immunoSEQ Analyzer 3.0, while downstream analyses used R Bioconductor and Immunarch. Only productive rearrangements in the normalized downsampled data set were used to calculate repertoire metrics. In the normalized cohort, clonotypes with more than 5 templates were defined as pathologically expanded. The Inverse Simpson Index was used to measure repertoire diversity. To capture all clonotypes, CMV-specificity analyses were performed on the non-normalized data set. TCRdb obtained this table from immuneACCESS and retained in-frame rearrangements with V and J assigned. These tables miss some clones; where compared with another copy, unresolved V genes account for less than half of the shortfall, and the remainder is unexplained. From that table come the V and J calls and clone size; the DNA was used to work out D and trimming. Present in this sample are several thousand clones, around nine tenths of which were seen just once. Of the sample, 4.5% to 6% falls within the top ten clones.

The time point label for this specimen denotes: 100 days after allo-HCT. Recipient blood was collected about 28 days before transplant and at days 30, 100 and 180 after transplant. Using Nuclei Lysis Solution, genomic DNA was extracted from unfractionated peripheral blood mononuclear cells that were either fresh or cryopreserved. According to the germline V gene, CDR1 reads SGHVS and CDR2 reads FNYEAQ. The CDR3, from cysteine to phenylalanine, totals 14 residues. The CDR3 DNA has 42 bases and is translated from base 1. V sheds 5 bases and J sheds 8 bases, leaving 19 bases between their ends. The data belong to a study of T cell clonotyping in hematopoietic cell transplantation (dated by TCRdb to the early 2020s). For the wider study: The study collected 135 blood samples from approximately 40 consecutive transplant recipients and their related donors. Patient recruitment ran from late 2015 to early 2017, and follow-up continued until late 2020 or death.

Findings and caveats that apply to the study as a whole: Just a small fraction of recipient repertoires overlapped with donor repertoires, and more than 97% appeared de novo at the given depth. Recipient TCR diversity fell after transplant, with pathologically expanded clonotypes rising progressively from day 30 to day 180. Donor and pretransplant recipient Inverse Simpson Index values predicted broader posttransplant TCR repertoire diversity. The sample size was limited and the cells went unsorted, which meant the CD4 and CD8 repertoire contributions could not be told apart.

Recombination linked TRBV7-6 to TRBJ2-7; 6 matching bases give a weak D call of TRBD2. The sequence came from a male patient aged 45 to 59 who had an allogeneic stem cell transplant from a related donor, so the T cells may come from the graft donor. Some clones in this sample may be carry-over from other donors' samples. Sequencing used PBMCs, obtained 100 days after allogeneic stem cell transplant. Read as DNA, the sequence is TGTGCCAGCAGCCCGGGACTGGATCCTACGCAGCAGTACTTC. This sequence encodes CASSPGLDPTQQYF.